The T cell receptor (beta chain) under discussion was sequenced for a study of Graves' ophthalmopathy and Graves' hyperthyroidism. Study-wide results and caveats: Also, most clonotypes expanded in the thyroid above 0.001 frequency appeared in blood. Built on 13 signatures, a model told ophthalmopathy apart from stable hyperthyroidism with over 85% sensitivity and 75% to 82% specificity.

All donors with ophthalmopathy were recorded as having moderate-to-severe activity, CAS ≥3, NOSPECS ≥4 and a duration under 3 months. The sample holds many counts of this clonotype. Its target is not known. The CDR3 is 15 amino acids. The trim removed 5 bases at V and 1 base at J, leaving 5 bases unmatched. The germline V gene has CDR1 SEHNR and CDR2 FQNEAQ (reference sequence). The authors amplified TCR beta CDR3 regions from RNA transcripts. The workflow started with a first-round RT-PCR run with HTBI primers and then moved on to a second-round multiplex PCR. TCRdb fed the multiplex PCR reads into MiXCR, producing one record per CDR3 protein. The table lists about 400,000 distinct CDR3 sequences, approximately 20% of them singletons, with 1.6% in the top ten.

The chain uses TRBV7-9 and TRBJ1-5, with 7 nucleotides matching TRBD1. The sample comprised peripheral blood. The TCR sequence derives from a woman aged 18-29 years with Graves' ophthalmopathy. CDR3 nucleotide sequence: TGTGCCAGCAGCCAGGGGGGGAGCAGCAATCAGCCCCAGCATTTT. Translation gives CASSQGGSSNQPQHF.